This T cell receptor (beta chain) was recovered during a study of blood T cell repertoires in COVID-19. Study in general: Some COVID-19 samples were acute and others convalescent; all came from the United States, Italy and Spain. Sample material is recorded as cDNA or gDNA derived from T cells, B-cell-depleted T cells, or PBMCs.

In the authors' workflow: Cell counts per sample came from amplifying reference gene primers. Assay: immunoSEQ multiplex PCR; the TCRdb copy retains only in-frame clones and omits some. That table furnishes V, J and clone size, whereas the DNA furnished D and trimming. The repertoire has fewer than 150,000 clones, just under 90% of them found once; the top ten carry roughly 4%. This CDR3 is 16 amino acids long. V shed 2 bases, J shed 3 bases, and the junction held 4 bases outside the gene matches. Looked up from germline, CDR1 is SGHNT and CDR2 is YENEEA. This chain joins TRBV11-3 and TRBJ2-1; TRBD2 agrees at 10 bases. This receptor was obtained from a woman aged 35 to 49 with acute or convalescent COVID-19. Sequencing was performed on peripheral blood. The CDR3 DNA reads as TGTGCCAGCAGCTTAAGCGGGGGGGCTTTCTACAATGAGCAGTTCTTC. Residues: CASSLSGGAFYNEQFF.